This T cell receptor (beta chain) came from a study of blood T cell repertoires in COVID-19. V gave up 1 base and J gave up 7 bases, with 5 bases separating them. The germline gives CDR1 SGHNT, CDR2 YENEEA. This CDR3 has 12 amino acids. The table came from immunoSEQ multiplex PCR; TCRdb's copy has only in-frame clones and leaves some out. The sample shows some 210,000 clones, 89% of them seen only once. This rearrangement joins TRBV11-3 to TRBJ2-1; D not resolved. This sequence was found in a man between 60 and 75 years old who had recovered from COVID-19. Sequenced: peripheral blood. The CDR3 protein is CASSLGRNEQFF. CDR3 nucleotides: TGTGCCAGCAGCTTAGGGCGGAATGAGCAGTTCTTC.